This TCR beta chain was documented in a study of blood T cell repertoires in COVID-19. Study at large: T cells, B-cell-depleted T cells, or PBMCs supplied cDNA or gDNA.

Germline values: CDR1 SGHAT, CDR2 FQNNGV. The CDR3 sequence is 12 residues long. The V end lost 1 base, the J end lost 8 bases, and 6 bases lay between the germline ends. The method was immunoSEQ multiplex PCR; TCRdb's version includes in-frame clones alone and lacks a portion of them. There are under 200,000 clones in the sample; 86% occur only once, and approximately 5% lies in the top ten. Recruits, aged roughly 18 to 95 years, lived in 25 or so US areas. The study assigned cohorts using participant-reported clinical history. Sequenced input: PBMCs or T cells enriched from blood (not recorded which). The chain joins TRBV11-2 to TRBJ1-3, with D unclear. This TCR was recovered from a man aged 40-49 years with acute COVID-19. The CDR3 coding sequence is TGTGCCAGCAGCTTAGGGGGAGACACCATATATTTT. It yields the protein CASSLGGDTIYF.